Listed below are T cell receptor beta chains from one sample, sequenced in a study of T cell repertoires in cytomegalovirus infection. Their cognate antigens are unknown. TCRdb used MiXCR to reprocess the reads, holding one entry per CDR3 protein. The sample consists of some 130,000 distinct CDR3 sequences, 25% to 35% of them appearing once. The sample in question was CD8+ T cells from cultured PBMCs, obtained from culture after CMV antigen stimulation. These receptor sequences come from a human donor in good health (CMV status not recorded). Some clones in this sample may be carry-over from other donors' samples. CDR3s include the opening cysteine and the closing phenylalanine or tryptophan. The D gene is left open where the match is weak. Not every row has a clone size; where given, it reads once, few, many or a size class.

>TRBV6-6|TRBD2|TRBJ2-5|NA
CASSQTSGGYRIFQETQYF
TGTGCCAGCAGCCAGACTAGCGGGGGGTATAGGATTTTCCAAGAGACCCAGTACTTC
>TRBV7-9|NA|TRBJ1-2|few
CASSLGGGNDYTF
TGTGCCAGCAGCTTAGGAGGGGGGAACGACTACACCTTC
>TRBV11-2|NA|TRBJ2-7|many
CASSLYRDLSYEQYF
TGTGCCAGCAGCTTATACAGGGATCTCTCCTACGAGCAGTACTTC
>TRBV7-9|NA|TRBJ1-5|NA
CASADSNQPQHF
TGTGCCAGCGCAGACAGTAATCAGCCCCAGCATTTT
>TRBV19|NA|TRBJ1-6|NA
CASNRGSGAPLHF
TGTGCCAGTAATAGAGGCAGCGGTGCACCCCTCCACTTT
>TRBV7-9|NA|TRBJ2-7|few
CASRRGESREQYF
TGTGCCAGCAGGCGTGGCGAATCCCGCGAGCAGTACTTC
>TRBV9|TRBD2|TRBJ2-5|many
CASSVGSGGKETQYF
TGTGCCAGCAGCGTGGGTAGCGGGGGAAAAGAGACCCAGTACTTC
>TRBV7-2|TRBD2|TRBJ2-7|few
CASRRGGRYEQYF
TGTGCCAGCAGGCGCGGGGGGCGATACGAGCAGTACTTC
>TRBV28|NA|TRBJ2-2|NA
CASVSFGGGGELFF
TGTGCCAGCGTATCGTTTGGGGGTGGCGGGGAGCTGTTTTTT
>TRBV27|NA|TRBJ2-7|NA
CASSLSGSTRGYYEQYF
TGTGCCAGCAGTTTATCGGGCAGCACCCGAGGATACTACGAGCAGTACTTC
>TRBV19|NA|TRBJ1-2|NA
CASNEAGGYTF
TGTGCCAGTAATGAAGCGGGAGGCTACACCTTC
>TRBV6-1|NA|TRBJ2-2|many
CASSSRNTGELFF
TGTGCCAGCAGCTCACGGAACACCGGGGAGCTGTTTTTT
>TRBV6-2/TRBV6-3|NA|TRBJ1-2|many
CASSKGGQINYGYTF
TGTGCCAGCAGCAAAGGAGGCCAAATTAACTATGGCTACACCTTC
>TRBV15|NA|TRBJ2-5|NA
CATMEGRVETQYF
TGTGCCACCATGGAGGGGCGAGTAGAGACCCAGTACTTC
>TRBV6-1|TRBD1|TRBJ1-4|NA
CASSFGQGGKLFF
TGTGCCAGCAGTTTCGGACAGGGGGGAAAACTGTTTTTT
>TRBV3-1|NA|TRBJ1-1|few
CASSQDLSLNTEAFF
TGTGCCAGCAGCCAAGATCTGAGTTTGAACACTGAAGCTTTCTTT
>TRBV28|NA|TRBJ2-7|NA
CASSFLSGQRSYEQYF
TGTGCCAGCAGTTTCCTCTCCGGACAGCGCTCCTACGAGCAGTACTTC
>TRBV7-6|NA|TRBJ2-7|many
CASSSMAGSYEQYF
TGTGCCAGCAGCTCCATGGCGGGGTCCTACGAGCAGTACTTC
>TRBV10-3|NA|TRBJ2-1|few
CAISEPWTDNEQFF
TGTGCCATCAGTGAGCCTTGGACAGACAATGAGCAGTTCTTC
>TRBV12-3/TRBV12-4|NA|TRBJ1-5|NA
CASSFGLLNQPQHF
TGTGCCAGCAGTTTTGGCCTCCTGAATCAGCCCCAGCATTTT
>TRBV7-9|NA|TRBJ1-6|NA
CASSLAGLNYSPLHF
TGTGCCAGCAGCTTAGCGGGGCTAAATTATTCACCCCTCCACTTT
>TRBV6-1|TRBD2|TRBJ2-1|NA
CASNLADSYNEQFF
TGTGCCAGCAACCTAGCGGATTCCTACAATGAGCAGTTCTTC
>TRBV28|TRBD2|TRBJ2-7|many
CASSPSDGSGGDSYEQYF
TGTGCCAGCAGTCCCTCCGACGGTAGCGGGGGGGACTCCTACGAGCAGTACTTC